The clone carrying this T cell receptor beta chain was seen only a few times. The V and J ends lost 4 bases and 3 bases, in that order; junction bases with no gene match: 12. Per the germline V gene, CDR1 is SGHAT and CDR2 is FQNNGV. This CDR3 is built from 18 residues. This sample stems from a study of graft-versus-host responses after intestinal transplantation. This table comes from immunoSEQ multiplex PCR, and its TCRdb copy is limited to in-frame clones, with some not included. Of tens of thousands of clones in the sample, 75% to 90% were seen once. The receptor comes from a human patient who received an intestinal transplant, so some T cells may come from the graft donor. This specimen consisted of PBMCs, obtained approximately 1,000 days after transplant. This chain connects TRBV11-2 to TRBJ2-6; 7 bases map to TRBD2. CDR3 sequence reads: CASSSIWAGEDGANVLTF. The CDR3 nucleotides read TGTGCCAGCAGCTCTATTTGGGCGGGAGAAGATGGGGCCAACGTCCTGACTTTC.